The T cell receptor beta chain under discussion was sequenced for a study of T cells in Graves' hyperthyroidism and ophthalmopathy. As for the study in general: Specimen type is peripheral blood, collected at initial diagnosis prior to any treatment.

TCR beta CDR3 region amplification was performed from RNA transcripts. First-round RT-PCR targeting the TCR CDR3 was performed with the HTBI primer set. Each CDR3 protein gets one entry after TCRdb re-called the multiplex PCR reads with MiXCR. In the table there are around 600,000 distinct CDR3 sequences, 11% to 15% of which are singletons. The CDR3 covers 13 residues. V was clipped by 2 bases and J by 7 bases, with 9 bases between them. Germline V gene data show CDR1 as LGHDT and CDR2 as YNNKEL (reference sequence). In its sample, this clonotype was seen many times. Exclusion of a patient resulted from uncontrolled infection, other autoimmune disease, pregnancy or lactation. The authors took PBMCs from over 8.5 ml fresh peripheral blood.

The V call is TRBV3-1, the J call TRBJ2-4; no clear D gene. This receptor was identified in a young woman with Graves' ophthalmopathy. The sample was blood. The CDR3 sequence is CASSQWTANIQYF. The CDR3 coding sequence is TGTGCCAGCAGCCAATGGACCGCCAACATTCAGTACTTC. Looking up the rest from reference TRBV3-1 and TRBJ2-4 gives the full variable domain: DTAVSQTPKYLVTQMGNDKSIKCEQNLGHDTMYWYKQDSKKFLKIMFSYNNKELIINETVPNRFSPKSPDKAHLNLHINSLELGDSAVYFCASSQWTANIQYFGAGTRLSVL.